The rows below give T cell receptor beta chains drawn from one sample of a study of glioma-infiltrating T cells. TCRdb fed the multiplex PCR reads into MiXCR, producing one record per CDR3 protein. This table holds a few hundred thousand distinct CDR3 sequences, 41% found once. The sample consisted of glioma tissue, nonneoplastic brain tissue, or PBMCs (not recorded which). The receptors come from a human donor with low-grade glioma or glioblastoma, undergoing nonglioma brain surgery, or in good health (not recorded which). Both conserved end residues are part of each CDR3. Fields, in order: V gene, J gene, D gene, clone size, CDR3 protein, CDR3 DNA. The D gene is left open where the match is weak. The size entry is marked missing in some rows and otherwise reads once, few, many or a size class.

TRBV12-3/TRBV12-4	TRBJ2-5	NA	NA	CASSPRGGVGETQYF	TGTGCCAGCAGTCCTCGTGGAGGGGTTGGGGAGACCCAGTACTTC
TRBV6-2/TRBV6-3	TRBJ2-7	NA	NA	CASTNRLGRRDEQYF	TGTGCCAGCACCAACCGACTCGGGAGAAGGGACGAGCAGTACTTC
TRBV24-1	TRBJ2-2	NA	few	CATSDLAGDVTGELFF	TGTGCCACCAGTGATTTGGCCGGGGACGTCACCGGGGAGCTGTTTTTT
TRBV28	TRBJ2-7	TRBD2	NA	CASSSPGGSYEQYF	TGTGCCAGCAGTTCCCCGGGAGGATCCTACGAGCAGTACTTC
TRBV30	TRBJ2-3	NA	NA	CAWRSRDLGTQYF	TGTGCCTGGCGATCTAGGGACCTGGGTACGCAGTATTTT
TRBV4-2	TRBJ2-7	NA	NA	CASSQGVQREYEQYF	TGTGCCAGCAGCCAAGGGGTCCAAAGGGAATACGAGCAGTACTTC
TRBV24-1	TRBJ2-1	NA	few	CATSDLSGYEQFF	TGTGCCACCAGTGATTTGTCTGGGTATGAGCAGTTCTTC
TRBV28	TRBJ1-1	NA	many	CASSFWRLNTEAFF	TGTGCCAGCAGTTTCTGGCGGTTGAACACTGAAGCTTTCTTT
TRBV20-1	TRBJ1-3	NA	NA	CSAGGSSGNTIYF	TGCAGTGCTGGGGGCAGCTCTGGAAACACCATATATTTT
TRBV28	TRBJ1-3	TRBD1	NA	CASRINRGRGNTIYF	TGTGCCAGCAGAATAAACAGGGGTAGGGGAAACACCATATATTTT
TRBV3-1	TRBJ1-1	NA	few	CASSQGSVTRLGTEAFF	TGTGCCAGCAGCCAAGGTTCGGTGACGCGGTTAGGCACTGAAGCTTTCTTT
TRBV7-9	TRBJ2-7	TRBD2	few	CASSHRLAGGIFNSYEQYF	TGTGCCAGCAGCCATCGACTAGCGGGAGGTATATTTAATTCCTACGAGCAGTACTTC
TRBV7-6	TRBJ2-1	TRBD2	NA	CASSLGLPLHNDQFF	TGTGCCAGCAGCTTGGGACTACCTCTCCATAATGATCAGTTCTTC
TRBV28	TRBJ1-5	NA	few	CASSLSIPQPQHF	TGTGCCAGCAGTTTATCTATCCCTCAGCCCCAGCATTTT
TRBV28	TRBJ2-7	TRBD1	NA	CASSPHTGTVSYEQYF	TGTGCCAGCAGTCCACACACCGGGACAGTTTCCTACGAGCAGTACTTC
TRBV15	TRBJ2-7	TRBD2	NA	CATSRELGLAPTYEQYF	TGTGCCACCAGCAGAGAACTGGGACTAGCTCCCACCTACGAGCAGTACTTC
TRBV7-2	TRBJ1-1	NA	many	CASSLSRAGSNTEAFF	TGTGCCAGCAGCTTATCCCGGGCAGGGTCGAACACTGAAGCTTTCTTT
TRBV7-2	TRBJ1-2	TRBD1	NA	CASSLDRVYYGYTF	TGTGCCAGCAGCTTGGACAGGGTGTACTATGGCTACACCTTC
TRBV10-3	TRBJ2-3	TRBD1	few	CAISDINRGGDTQYF	TGTGCCATCAGCGATATTAACAGGGGTGGAGATACGCAGTATTTT
TRBV4-3	TRBJ1-5	NA	NA	CASGQDTHQPQHF	TGCGCCAGCGGCCAAGACACGCATCAGCCCCAGCATTTT
TRBV20-1	TRBJ2-1	TRBD2	NA	CSARDGASGSYNEQFF	TGCAGTGCTAGAGATGGGGCTAGCGGCTCCTACAATGAGCAGTTCTTC
TRBV28	TRBJ1-1	TRBD1	once	CASSFPGRGRSWASF	TGTGCCAGCAGTTTCCCTGGCAGGGGGCGATCCTGGGCTTCCTTT
TRBV28	TRBJ1-1	NA	few	CASGPDSFNTEAFF	TGTGCCAGCGGACCGGACAGCTTTAACACTGAAGCTTTCTTT
TRBV5-1	TRBJ1-1	NA	NA	CASSRSRGRTEAFF	TGCGCCAGCAGCCGGAGCAGGGGTCGGACTGAAGCTTTCTTT
TRBV27	TRBJ1-5	NA	many	CASSPHNQPQHF	TGTGCCAGCAGTCCGCACAATCAGCCCCAGCATTTT
TRBV28	TRBJ1-4	NA	many	CASSLPGPPNEKLFF	TGTGCCAGCAGTCTTCCGGGACCACCAAATGAAAAACTGTTTTTT
TRBV10-3	TRBJ2-7	TRBD2	NA	CAISRKGTSGKSLFYEQYF	TGTGCCATCAGTCGAAAAGGGACTAGCGGGAAGAGCCTCTTCTACGAGCAGTACTTC
TRBV28	TRBJ2-7	NA	many	CASSLGEAYEQYF	TGTGCCAGCAGTCTTGGGGAGGCCTACGAGCAGTACTTC
TRBV2	TRBJ2-3	NA	few	CASSWTEDRTDTQYF	TGTGCCAGCAGCTGGACAGAAGACCGCACAGATACGCAGTATTTT
TRBV6-5	TRBJ2-3	NA	many	CASSYSPDGNTDTQYF	TGTGCCAGCAGTTACTCGCCCGACGGAAACACAGATACGCAGTATTTT
TRBV7-9	TRBJ2-7	NA	NA	CASSPDRDRSYEQYF	TGTGCCAGCAGCCCAGACCGGGACCGTTCCTACGAGCAGTACTTT